These T cell receptor beta chains were read from a single sample in a study of blood T cell repertoires in COVID-19. Some clones are missing from TCRdb's copy, which holds only in-frame ones; the method was immunoSEQ multiplex PCR. The profile shows around 450,000 clones, 70% to 90% of them singletons. Source material: PBMCs or T cells enriched from blood (not recorded which). These receptors were collected from a woman aged 18-29 years with acute COVID-19. Each CDR3 is given with its conserved first and last residue. Each record gives: clone size, D gene, J gene, V gene, CDR3 protein, CDR3 DNA. D genes are given only for firm matches. Rows may omit the clone size; those that give it use once, few, many or a size class.

clone_size: -; d_call: TRBD1; j_call: TRBJ2-6; v_call: TRBV7-2; cdr3_aa: CASSSGQGLSGANVLTF; cdr3_nt: TGTGCCAGCAGCTCGGGACAGGGGCTATCTGGGGCCAACGTCCTGACTTTC
clone_size: -; d_call: -; j_call: TRBJ1-4; v_call: TRBV5-1; cdr3_aa: CASSLGQDISNEKLFF; cdr3_nt: TGCGCCAGCAGCTTGGGACAGGATATCTCTAATGAAAAACTGTTTTTT
clone_size: -; d_call: -; j_call: TRBJ1-4; v_call: TRBV6-5; cdr3_aa: CASSYVGGEKLFF; cdr3_nt: TGTGCCAGCAGTTACGTCGGAGGGGAAAAACTGTTTTTT
clone_size: once; d_call: TRBD1; j_call: TRBJ1-2; v_call: TRBV15; cdr3_aa: CATSRDQPPGQGGYTF; cdr3_nt: TGTGCCACCAGCAGAGACCAACCTCCAGGACAGGGTGGCTACACCTTC
clone_size: few; d_call: TRBD2; j_call: TRBJ2-1; v_call: TRBV9; cdr3_aa: CASSVEAGVSYNEQFF; cdr3_nt: TGTGCCAGCAGCGTAGAGGCGGGAGTATCCTACAATGAGCAGTTCTTC
clone_size: -; d_call: TRBD2; j_call: TRBJ2-3; v_call: TRBV4-3; cdr3_aa: CASSQQGGSTDTQYF; cdr3_nt: TGCGCCAGCAGCCAACAGGGAGGGAGCACAGATACGCAGTATTTT
clone_size: -; d_call: TRBD1; j_call: TRBJ2-6; v_call: TRBV5-1; cdr3_aa: CASSLTGGNGANVLTF; cdr3_nt: TGCGCCAGCAGCTTGACAGGGGGCAATGGGGCCAACGTCCTGACTTTC
clone_size: -; d_call: -; j_call: TRBJ1-2; v_call: TRBV14; cdr3_aa: CASSQDQRFGYTF; cdr3_nt: TGTGCCAGCAGCCAAGATCAACGGTTTGGCTACACCTTC
clone_size: -; d_call: TRBD1; j_call: TRBJ1-5; v_call: TRBV19; cdr3_aa: CASSTGTGGHQPQHF; cdr3_nt: TGTGCCAGTAGTACTGGGACAGGGGGTCATCAGCCCCAGCATTTT
clone_size: -; d_call: TRBD1; j_call: TRBJ1-5; v_call: TRBV19; cdr3_aa: CASTLTGEYQPQHF; cdr3_nt: TGTGCCAGTACCTTGACAGGGGAGTATCAGCCCCAGCATTTT
clone_size: -; d_call: TRBD1; j_call: TRBJ1-5; v_call: TRBV7-9; cdr3_aa: CASSLTGGSNQPQHF; cdr3_nt: TGTGCCAGCAGCCTTACAGGGGGTAGCAATCAGCCCCAGCATTTT
clone_size: -; d_call: TRBD1; j_call: TRBJ1-2; v_call: TRBV5-1; cdr3_aa: CASSLGQGNYGYTF; cdr3_nt: TGCGCCAGCAGCTTAGGACAGGGGAACTATGGCTACACCTTC
clone_size: -; d_call: -; j_call: TRBJ2-7; v_call: TRBV18; cdr3_aa: CASSPPADYEQYF; cdr3_nt: TGTGCCAGCTCACCTCCAGCGGACTACGAGCAGTACTTC
clone_size: once; d_call: TRBD2; j_call: TRBJ2-3; v_call: TRBV12-5; cdr3_aa: CASGGTSGGTDTQYF; cdr3_nt: TGTGCTAGTGGGGGGACTAGCGGGGGCACAGATACGCAGTATTTT
clone_size: -; d_call: -; j_call: TRBJ2-7; v_call: TRBV7-2; cdr3_aa: CASSFSGGSSYEQYF; cdr3_nt: TGTGCCAGCAGCTTTTCCGGGGGTAGTTCCTACGAGCAGTACTTC
clone_size: -; d_call: -; j_call: TRBJ2-7; v_call: TRBV6-1; cdr3_aa: CASSEGAYEAYEQYF; cdr3_nt: TGTGCCAGCAGTGAAGGAGCGTATGAAGCCTACGAGCAGTACTTC
clone_size: -; d_call: TRBD2; j_call: TRBJ2-3; v_call: TRBV27; cdr3_aa: CASSLTSGSPDTQYF; cdr3_nt: TGTGCCAGCAGTTTAACGAGCGGGAGTCCAGATACGCAGTATTTT
clone_size: -; d_call: -; j_call: TRBJ1-4; v_call: TRBV4-1; cdr3_aa: CASSQVLQGLDEKLFF; cdr3_nt: TGCGCCAGCAGCCAAGTCCTCCAGGGTTTGGACGAAAAACTGTTTTTT
clone_size: -; d_call: -; j_call: TRBJ2-3; v_call: TRBV19; cdr3_aa: CASTTTSTDTQYF; cdr3_nt: TGTGCCAGTACTACCACCAGCACAGATACGCAGTATTTT
clone_size: -; d_call: TRBD1; j_call: TRBJ1-6; v_call: TRBV5-6; cdr3_aa: CASSLSPGGADESPLHF; cdr3_nt: TGTGCCAGCAGCTTGTCCCCAGGGGGCGCGGACGAGTCACCCCTCCACTTT
clone_size: -; d_call: TRBD2; j_call: TRBJ2-1; v_call: TRBV5-1; cdr3_aa: CASSSAGLAGGHNEQFF; cdr3_nt: TGCGCCAGCAGTAGTGCCGGGCTAGCGGGGGGCCACAATGAGCAGTTCTTC
clone_size: -; d_call: TRBD2; j_call: TRBJ2-1; v_call: TRBV19; cdr3_aa: CASTPTGGPIEQFF; cdr3_nt: TGTGCCAGTACCCCTACGGGAGGGCCGATTGAGCAGTTCTTC
clone_size: -; d_call: TRBD2; j_call: TRBJ2-1; v_call: TRBV5-1; cdr3_aa: CASNQPGLVFNEQFF; cdr3_nt: TGCGCCAGCAACCAACCGGGACTAGTATTCAATGAGCAGTTCTTC
clone_size: -; d_call: -; j_call: TRBJ2-7; v_call: TRBV9; cdr3_aa: CASSVGTETYEQYF; cdr3_nt: TGTGCCAGCAGCGTAGGGACAGAGACCTACGAGCAGTACTTC
clone_size: -; d_call: -; j_call: TRBJ1-4; v_call: TRBV3-1/TRBV3-2; cdr3_aa: CASSQVSSGSREKLFF; cdr3_nt: TGTGCCAGCAGCCAAGTCTCGTCGGGGTCTCGGGAAAAACTGTTTTTT
clone_size: -; d_call: -; j_call: TRBJ2-5; v_call: TRBV30; cdr3_aa: CARRGYREETQYF; cdr3_nt: TGTGCCCGGAGGGGTTACAGGGAAGAGACCCAGTACTTC
clone_size: -; d_call: TRBD1; j_call: TRBJ1-1; v_call: TRBV19; cdr3_aa: CASSFQDRASTEAFF; cdr3_nt: TGTGCCAGTAGTTTCCAGGACAGGGCCAGCACTGAAGCTTTCTTT
clone_size: -; d_call: -; j_call: TRBJ2-7; v_call: TRBV10-3; cdr3_aa: CAIRPGASNEQYF; cdr3_nt: TGTGCCATCAGGCCAGGGGCTTCGAACGAGCAGTACTTC
clone_size: -; d_call: -; j_call: TRBJ1-1; v_call: TRBV19; cdr3_aa: CASVLGPYTEAFF; cdr3_nt: TGTGCCAGTGTTTTGGGGCCCTACACGGAAGCTTTCTTT
clone_size: -; d_call: TRBD2; j_call: TRBJ2-5; v_call: TRBV11-3; cdr3_aa: CASSLTGGQETQYF; cdr3_nt: TGTGCCAGCAGCTTAACGGGGGGGCAAGAGACCCAGTACTTC
clone_size: -; d_call: TRBD1; j_call: TRBJ2-3; v_call: TRBV7-2; cdr3_aa: CASSSPGTGPRDTQYF; cdr3_nt: TGTGCCAGCAGCTCGCCCGGGACAGGGCCCAGAGATACGCAGTATTTT
clone_size: -; d_call: -; j_call: TRBJ1-2; v_call: TRBV19; cdr3_aa: CASSIPGSYGYTF; cdr3_nt: TGTGCCAGTAGTATCCCCGGGTCCTATGGCTACACCTTC
clone_size: -; d_call: TRBD2; j_call: TRBJ2-3; v_call: TRBV5-4; cdr3_aa: CASSLAGGGTTDTQYF; cdr3_nt: TGTGCCAGCAGCTTGGCGGGAGGGGGGACCACAGATACGCAGTATTTT
clone_size: -; d_call: -; j_call: TRBJ1-1; v_call: TRBV5-5; cdr3_aa: CASSLRDTEAFF; cdr3_nt: TGTGCCAGCAGCTTAAGAGACACTGAAGCTTTCTTT
clone_size: -; d_call: -; j_call: TRBJ2-2; v_call: TRBV14; cdr3_aa: CASSQDFRDIATGELFF; cdr3_nt: TGTGCCAGCAGCCAAGATTTCCGGGACATCGCTACCGGGGAGCTGTTTTTT
clone_size: -; d_call: -; j_call: TRBJ2-1; v_call: TRBV2; cdr3_aa: CARRRSEYEQFF; cdr3_nt: TGTGCCAGACGCCGATCTGAGTATGAGCAGTTCTTC
clone_size: -; d_call: -; j_call: TRBJ1-6; v_call: TRBV6-5; cdr3_aa: CASRAGHSPLHF; cdr3_nt: TGTGCCAGCAGAGCGGGACATTCACCCCTCCACTTT
clone_size: -; d_call: -; j_call: TRBJ1-5; v_call: TRBV6-1; cdr3_aa: CASSEVTPNQPQHF; cdr3_nt: TGTGCCAGCAGTGAAGTGACACCGAATCAGCCCCAGCATTTT
clone_size: -; d_call: -; j_call: TRBJ2-3; v_call: TRBV4-1; cdr3_aa: CASSQDPGGTDTQYF; cdr3_nt: TGCGCCAGCAGCCAAGATCCAGGGGGCACAGATACGCAGTATTTT
clone_size: -; d_call: -; j_call: TRBJ1-3; v_call: TRBV29-1; cdr3_aa: CSERSNRKYSGNTIYF; cdr3_nt: TGCAGCGAACGGTCGAACAGGAAGTATTCGGGAAACACCATATATTTT
clone_size: -; d_call: TRBD2; j_call: TRBJ2-1; v_call: TRBV6-5; cdr3_aa: CASNPSGGENEQFF; cdr3_nt: TGTGCCAGCAATCCTAGCGGGGGAGAGAATGAGCAGTTCTTC